This TCR beta chain was obtained from a study of T-cell memory formation after mild COVID-19. Overall study: Largely donor-specific sequence clusters came from a couple of donors.

Trimming removed 6 bases at V and 3 bases at J, with 15 bases between. The CDR3 spans 14 residues. Germline V gene sequence: CDR1 SGHRS, CDR2 YFSETQ. Points on this clonotype: Its specificity is unknown.

General observations from the study: Proof of SARS-CoV-2 specificity was absent for the second-wave clones that crested on day 37. Pre-infection memory held some responding clones, suggesting pre-existing cross-reactive T cells responded.

MiXCR was run by TCRdb on the 5' RACE reads, yielding one entry per CDR3 protein. The data hold around 300,000 distinct CDR3 sequences, with 12% to 15% observed a single time. This receptor was taken from a man between 18 and 29 years old who had mild COVID-19 (a few samples of this study predate the infection). Cell type and time point are not known. This sequence joins TRBV5-1 and TRBJ2-5; no reliable D call. What was sequenced was PBMCs or a T cell subset sorted from them (not recorded which). The DNA of the CDR3 is TGCGCCAGCAAGTGGCAGCTAGGCGAAGAGACCCAGTACTTC. It is translated as CASKWQLGEETQYF.